One and the same sample provided the 7 T cell receptor beta chains below, sequenced in a study of T-cell memory formation after mild COVID-19. Via MiXCR, TCRdb re-called the 5' RACE reads, giving one row per CDR3 protein. The repertoire has about 110,000 distinct CDR3 sequences, 13% to 15% of them found once; the top ten carry about 39%. The source material was PBMCs or a T cell subset sorted from them (not recorded which). The receptors here all came from a man between 18 and 29 years old who had mild COVID-19 (a few samples of this study predate the infection). Cell type and time point are not known.

This clonotype was picked up a small number of times. The gene calls are TRBV20-1 and TRBJ2-1, with 7 bases lining up with TRBD2. From germline, CDR1 is DFQATT and CDR2 SNEGSKA (reference sequence). Losses at the gene ends were 7 bases for V and 6 bases for J; bases not matched to a gene: 9. This CDR3 is built from 13 residues. CDR3 in amino acids: CSGRRELGNEQFF. CDR3 nucleotides: TGCAGTGGTCGGCGGGAGCTAGGCAATGAGCAGTTCTTC.

In this sample, this clonotype turned up a few times. The chain employs TRBV6-1 and TRBJ1-1; D may be TRBD1 (5 bases). CDR1 MNHNS and CDR2 SASEGT come from the germline V gene. The V end lost 3 bases, the J end lost 7 bases, and 12 bases lay between the germline ends. The CDR3 loop spans 13 amino acids. As DNA, the CDR3 is TGTGCCAGCAGTGATAAAGGGACTGATGAAGCTTTCTTT. Translation gives CASSDKGTDEAFF.

The chain couples TRBV11-2 to TRBJ1-6; 7 nucleotides match TRBD1. Germline CDR1 is SGHAT and CDR2 is FQNNGV. The CDR3 has 16 amino acids. V lost 4 bases and J lost 7; bases outside the gene matches: 10. The CDR3 nucleotides read TGTGCCAGCAGCTCGGACAGGACCGCTAAAAATTCACCCCTCCACTTT. It yields the protein CASSSDRTAKNSPLHF.

The sample holds many counts of this clonotype. V usage is TRBV6-1 and J usage is TRBJ2-1; 10 nucleotides align to TRBD2. Germline assignment: CDR1 MNHNS and CDR2 SASEGT. The CDR3 is 16 residues long. Losses at the gene ends were 6 bases for V and 1 base for J; bases not matched to a gene: 6. The CDR3, as DNA: TGTGCCAGCAGGGGACTAGCGAGTCAATCCTACAATGAGCAGTTCTTC. Translation: CASRGLASQSYNEQFF.

This clonotype was counted between two and nine times. The rearrangement joins TRBV30 to TRBJ2-1; the D is unclear. Trimming took 0 bases from V and 3 from J, leaving 9 bases between them. The V gene's germline CDR1 is GTSNPN and CDR2 SVGIG (reference sequence). This CDR3 comprises 14 residues. The CDR3 spells CAWSVESNYNEQFF. CDR3 nucleotides: TGTGCCTGGAGTGTAGAGTCGAACTACAATGAGCAGTTCTTC.

The sample holds a few counts of this clonotype. The chain joins TRBV9 to TRBJ2-3, with 12 bases aligning to TRBD2. The CDR3 sequence is 16 residues long. The ends lost 4 bases at V and 4 bases at J; junction bases unmatched: 7. Germline V gene sequence: CDR1 SGDLS, CDR2 YYNGEE. CDR3 protein: CASSPSGGAAADTQYF. The CDR3 DNA follows: TGTGCCAGCAGCCCTAGCGGGGGGGCCGCCGCAGATACGCAGTATTTT.

This clonotype was detected a few times. This chain links TRBV10-3 with TRBJ2-7, with D perhaps TRBD1 or TRBD2 (5 bases each). Looked up from germline, CDR1 is ENHRY and CDR2 is SYGVKD. The CDR3 sequence is 15 residues long. V shed 6 bases and J shed 4 bases, with 19 bases lying between them. The CDR3 bases are TGTGCCATCAGCCCGGGGACCGGACATCCTTACGAGCAGTACTTC. Its translation: CAISPGTGHPYEQYF.